A selection of T cell receptor beta chains follows, all from one sample in a study of blood T cell repertoires in COVID-19. The assay was immunoSEQ multiplex PCR, and TCRdb's table has in-frame clones only and misses some. The data hold more than 300,000 clones, with 70% to 90% observed a single time. Sequencing was done on a sample of PBMCs or T cells enriched from blood (not recorded which). The source is a woman in her late teens or twenties who had recovered from COVID-19. The CDR3 runs from the conserved cysteine through the conserved F or W. Each record gives: V gene, D gene, J gene, clone size, CDR3 DNA, CDR3 protein. The D gene is left open where the match is weak. Clone size is not always given. Where it is, it says once, few, many or a class for expanded clones.

v_gene: TRBV2
d_gene: TRBD1
j_gene: TRBJ1-2
abundance: NA
CDR3nt: TGTGCCAGCAGCCCCTTGGACAGGGGTGCTGGCTACACCTTC
CDR3aa: CASSPLDRGAGYTF

v_gene: TRBV14
d_gene: NA
j_gene: TRBJ1-3
abundance: NA
CDR3nt: TGTGCCAGCAGCCAAGTTTCAGGGTCCGGAAACACCATATATTTT
CDR3aa: CASSQVSGSGNTIYF

v_gene: TRBV7-2
d_gene: NA
j_gene: TRBJ2-7
abundance: NA
CDR3nt: TGTGCCAGCAGCTTAGCGGGGGCCGCCTACGAGCAGTACTTC
CDR3aa: CASSLAGAAYEQYF

v_gene: TRBV3-1/TRBV3-2
d_gene: NA
j_gene: TRBJ2-2
abundance: NA
CDR3nt: TGTGCCAGCAGCCAAACAGGGACATCGAACACCGGGGAGCTGTTTTTT
CDR3aa: CASSQTGTSNTGELFF

v_gene: TRBV6-5
d_gene: TRBD2
j_gene: TRBJ2-3
abundance: NA
CDR3nt: TGTGCCAGCAGTCTGGGGGGGGGTAGCACAGATACGCAGTATTTT
CDR3aa: CASSLGGGSTDTQYF

v_gene: TRBV9
d_gene: TRBD2
j_gene: TRBJ2-1
abundance: NA
CDR3nt: TGTGCCAGCAGCGGGACAGCGGGGGGGTTTTACAATGAGCAGTTCTTC
CDR3aa: CASSGTAGGFYNEQFF

v_gene: TRBV24-1
d_gene: NA
j_gene: TRBJ2-5
abundance: NA
CDR3nt: TGTGCCACCAGTGATGGGTCCGCGGCCATCCAAGAGACCCAGTACTTC
CDR3aa: CATSDGSAAIQETQYF

v_gene: TRBV6-1
d_gene: TRBD1
j_gene: TRBJ2-3
abundance: few
CDR3nt: TGTGCCAGCAGTGGTGGACAGGGGTTATCCTTATTTTCAGATACGCAGTATTTT
CDR3aa: CASSGGQGLSLFSDTQYF

v_gene: TRBV6-2/TRBV6-3
d_gene: NA
j_gene: TRBJ1-5
abundance: NA
CDR3nt: TGTGCCAGCAGTTACGTGGGGGCGCGGACGAATCAGCCCCAGCATTTT
CDR3aa: CASSYVGARTNQPQHF

v_gene: TRBV4-3
d_gene: NA
j_gene: TRBJ2-5
abundance: once
CDR3nt: TGCGCCAGCAGCCAAGAACTCTCCAGGGCTCAACTACCGTACCAAGAGACCCAGTACTTC
CDR3aa: CASSQELSRAQLPYQETQYF

v_gene: TRBV10-2
d_gene: NA
j_gene: TRBJ1-2
abundance: NA
CDR3nt: TGCGCCAGCAGTGAGTCGGGACAAGGCTATGGCTACACCTTC
CDR3aa: CASSESGQGYGYTF

v_gene: TRBV4-2
d_gene: NA
j_gene: TRBJ1-2
abundance: NA
CDR3nt: TGTGCCAGCAGCCAGCCCGACGGAGAGAGATACTTC
CDR3aa: CASSQPDGERYF

v_gene: TRBV2
d_gene: TRBD2
j_gene: TRBJ2-1
abundance: NA
CDR3nt: TGTGCCAGCAGTGGGGGCGGGGGAGCCTACAATGAGCAGTTCTTC
CDR3aa: CASSGGGGAYNEQFF

v_gene: TRBV7-3
d_gene: TRBD2
j_gene: TRBJ2-1
abundance: NA
CDR3nt: TGTGCCAGCAGCCCTATGGGGGCTAGCGGGGTACATGAGCAGTTCTTC
CDR3aa: CASSPMGASGVHEQFF

v_gene: TRBV4-1
d_gene: TRBD1
j_gene: TRBJ1-2
abundance: NA
CDR3nt: TGCGCCAGCAGCCAAGGGACAGGGTTTGGTGGCTACACCTTC
CDR3aa: CASSQGTGFGGYTF

v_gene: TRBV28
d_gene: NA
j_gene: TRBJ1-4
abundance: NA
CDR3nt: TGTGCCAGCAGTTTTTCAGGGGTGGGTGGCGAAAAACTGTTTTTT
CDR3aa: CASSFSGVGGEKLFF

v_gene: TRBV9
d_gene: NA
j_gene: TRBJ1-2
abundance: NA
CDR3nt: TGTGCCAGCAGCGTAGCTGGACGGGGGGGAGAGGGTGACTATGGCTACACCTTC
CDR3aa: CASSVAGRGGEGDYGYTF

v_gene: TRBV7-8
d_gene: TRBD2
j_gene: TRBJ2-3
abundance: NA
CDR3nt: TGTGCCAGCAGCTTAGAAGGGACTAGGTCTTTCACAGATACGCAGTATTTT
CDR3aa: CASSLEGTRSFTDTQYF

v_gene: TRBV7-9
d_gene: TRBD1
j_gene: TRBJ1-1
abundance: NA
CDR3nt: TGTGCCAGCATTTGGACAGGAGTGAACACTGAAGCTTTCTTT
CDR3aa: CASIWTGVNTEAFF

v_gene: TRBV2
d_gene: NA
j_gene: TRBJ2-7
abundance: few
CDR3nt: TGTGCCAGCACCTTGGGGCCGGAGACCTACGAGCAGTACTTC
CDR3aa: CASTLGPETYEQYF

v_gene: TRBV7-9
d_gene: NA
j_gene: TRBJ1-2
abundance: NA
CDR3nt: TGTGCCAGCAGCCTAGTAGGCCGGGGAAGCTATGGCTACACCTTC
CDR3aa: CASSLVGRGSYGYTF

v_gene: TRBV10-1
d_gene: NA
j_gene: TRBJ1-1
abundance: once
CDR3nt: TGCGCCAGCAGTCAACAGGGTAACGCTGAAGCTTTCTTT
CDR3aa: CASSQQGNAEAFF

v_gene: TRBV23-1
d_gene: NA
j_gene: TRBJ1-2
abundance: NA
CDR3nt: TGCGCCAGCAGTCAGGGTCGGAGGGCCTATGGCTACACCTTC
CDR3aa: CASSQGRRAYGYTF

v_gene: TRBV6-5
d_gene: TRBD2
j_gene: TRBJ2-7
abundance: NA
CDR3nt: TGTGCCAGCAGATCCCCCGGGACTATTTCGTACGAGCAGTACTTC
CDR3aa: CASRSPGTISYEQYF

v_gene: TRBV5-4
d_gene: NA
j_gene: TRBJ1-5
abundance: NA
CDR3nt: TGTGCCAGCAGCTTGGGCGGCGTAAATCAGCCCCAGCATTTT
CDR3aa: CASSLGGVNQPQHF

v_gene: TRBV9
d_gene: NA
j_gene: TRBJ2-3
abundance: once
CDR3nt: TGTGCCAGCAGCGTAGCCCAGGGAGGAGATACGCAGTATTTT
CDR3aa: CASSVAQGGDTQYF

v_gene: TRBV14
d_gene: TRBD2
j_gene: TRBJ2-5
abundance: NA
CDR3nt: TGTGCCAGCAGCCCTCACCCGGGGAGCGGGGGTAAGCAAGAGACCCAGTACTTC
CDR3aa: CASSPHPGSGGKQETQYF

v_gene: TRBV6-6
d_gene: TRBD1
j_gene: TRBJ2-7
abundance: NA
CDR3nt: TGTGCCAGCAGCTCCCGGGGACAGGGGATCTACGAGCAGTACTTC
CDR3aa: CASSSRGQGIYEQYF

v_gene: TRBV1
d_gene: NA
j_gene: TRBJ1-2
abundance: NA
CDR3nt: TGCACCAGCAGCCAAGATCCCCACAGGGCAATTTCTGGCTACACCTTC
CDR3aa: CTSSQDPHRAISGYTF

v_gene: TRBV4-1
d_gene: TRBD1
j_gene: TRBJ2-5
abundance: NA
CDR3nt: TGCGCCAGCAGCCAAAGGGACAGCCAAGAGACCCAGTACTTC
CDR3aa: CASSQRDSQETQYF

v_gene: TRBV7-9
d_gene: NA
j_gene: TRBJ2-7
abundance: NA
CDR3nt: TGTGCCAGCAGCTTAGCGAATGGGGAGCGCTACGAGCAGTACTTC
CDR3aa: CASSLANGERYEQYF

v_gene: TRBV21-1
d_gene: NA
j_gene: TRBJ1-6
abundance: NA
CDR3nt: TGTGCCAGCAGCAAAGTATACAGGGGGCCTCGCTGTTGCCTCCACTTT
CDR3aa: CASSKVYRGPRCCLHF

v_gene: TRBV9
d_gene: NA
j_gene: TRBJ1-5
abundance: NA
CDR3nt: TGTGCCAGCAGCGTGGGGGGTGTAGATCAGCCCCAGCATTTT
CDR3aa: CASSVGGVDQPQHF

v_gene: TRBV7-2
d_gene: TRBD2
j_gene: TRBJ2-7
abundance: NA
CDR3nt: TGTGCCAGCAGCTTAGATACTAGCGGGGGATCCTACGAGCAGTACTTC
CDR3aa: CASSLDTSGGSYEQYF

v_gene: TRBV9
d_gene: NA
j_gene: TRBJ1-4
abundance: NA
CDR3nt: TGTGCCAGCAGCGCCCCAAATGAAAAACTGTTTTTT
CDR3aa: CASSAPNEKLFF

v_gene: TRBV2
d_gene: TRBD1
j_gene: TRBJ2-1
abundance: NA
CDR3nt: TGTGCCAGCAGACCGGACAGGGGGCCCTACAATGAGCAGTTCTTC
CDR3aa: CASRPDRGPYNEQFF

v_gene: TRBV11-2
d_gene: TRBD2
j_gene: TRBJ2-1
abundance: NA
CDR3nt: TGTGCCAGCAGCTTAGATCTTCGACTAGCGGGCTACAATGAGCAGTTCTTC
CDR3aa: CASSLDLRLAGYNEQFF

v_gene: TRBV6-5
d_gene: TRBD1
j_gene: TRBJ2-1
abundance: NA
CDR3nt: TGTGCCAGCAGTACACAGGGCCGACAGGGCTCAATCTTC
CDR3aa: CASSTQGRQGSIF

v_gene: TRBV5-6
d_gene: TRBD1
j_gene: TRBJ2-7
abundance: NA
CDR3nt: TGTGCCAGCAGCCCCAAAGGGACAGGAGCCTACGAGCAGTACTTC
CDR3aa: CASSPKGTGAYEQYF

v_gene: TRBV7-9
d_gene: NA
j_gene: TRBJ1-6
abundance: few
CDR3nt: TGTGCCAGCACCTCCTTCGGGAATTCACCCCTCCACTTT
CDR3aa: CASTSFGNSPLHF

v_gene: TRBV4-1
d_gene: NA
j_gene: TRBJ1-2
abundance: NA
CDR3nt: TGCGCCAGCAGCCAGACAAGTAACTATGGCTACACCTTC
CDR3aa: CASSQTSNYGYTF

v_gene: TRBV5-1
d_gene: NA
j_gene: TRBJ1-2
abundance: NA
CDR3nt: TGCGCCAGCAGCTTTACAGCAGGGGCGGATGGCTACACCTTC
CDR3aa: CASSFTAGADGYTF

v_gene: TRBV3-1/TRBV3-2
d_gene: NA
j_gene: TRBJ1-2
abundance: NA
CDR3nt: TGTGCCAGCAGCCAAGTCGGGGAGCGCTATGGCTACACCTTC
CDR3aa: CASSQVGERYGYTF

v_gene: TRBV2
d_gene: TRBD2
j_gene: TRBJ2-2
abundance: few
CDR3nt: TGTGCCAGCAGCGATCCCCGGACTAGCGGGGGAACCGGGGAGCTGTTTTTT
CDR3aa: CASSDPRTSGGTGELFF

v_gene: TRBV10-3
d_gene: NA
j_gene: TRBJ1-3
abundance: NA
CDR3nt: TGTGCCATCAGTGAGTTTAAGGACAGCCTGTCTGGAAACACCATATATTTT
CDR3aa: CAISEFKDSLSGNTIYF

v_gene: TRBV5-3
d_gene: TRBD2
j_gene: TRBJ2-7
abundance: NA
CDR3nt: TGTGCCAGAAGCTTGGAGCGGGGGTCAAGGGAGCAGTACTTC
CDR3aa: CARSLERGSREQYF

v_gene: TRBV5-5
d_gene: NA
j_gene: TRBJ1-1
abundance: NA
CDR3nt: TGTGCCAGCAGCTTGGGGGGCGACCGGTATGGGAACACTGAAGCTTTCTTT
CDR3aa: CASSLGGDRYGNTEAFF

v_gene: TRBV28
d_gene: NA
j_gene: TRBJ2-5
abundance: NA
CDR3nt: TGTGCCAGCAACGAAGAGGGCAGTGGGCGCCAAGAGACCCAGTACTTC
CDR3aa: CASNEEGSGRQETQYF

v_gene: TRBV3-1/TRBV3-2
d_gene: TRBD1
j_gene: TRBJ2-6
abundance: NA
CDR3nt: TGTGCCAGCAGCCAAGACGGTTTGGTGAGCGACCCGACAGGGTACCCTGGGGCCAACGTCCTGACTTTC
CDR3aa: CASSQDGLVSDPTGYPGANVLTF

v_gene: TRBV15
d_gene: TRBD1
j_gene: TRBJ1-2
abundance: NA
CDR3nt: TGTGCCACCAGCACAACCCAGATAGACAGGGGCGACTATGGCTACACCTTC
CDR3aa: CATSTTQIDRGDYGYTF

v_gene: TRBV7-2
d_gene: NA
j_gene: TRBJ1-3
abundance: NA
CDR3nt: TGTGCCAGCAGCTTAGGGGGGGGCAGGGGAACCTTTGCTGGAAACACCATATATTTT
CDR3aa: CASSLGGGRGTFAGNTIYF

v_gene: TRBV6-6
d_gene: TRBD1
j_gene: TRBJ1-5
abundance: NA
CDR3nt: TGTGCCAGCAGCCCCACAGGGGCCAATCAGCCCCAGCATTTT
CDR3aa: CASSPTGANQPQHF

v_gene: TRBV27
d_gene: TRBD1
j_gene: TRBJ1-5
abundance: NA
CDR3nt: TGTGCCAGCAGACCGACAGGGGGGAATAATCAGCCCCAGCATTTT
CDR3aa: CASRPTGGNNQPQHF

v_gene: TRBV18
d_gene: NA
j_gene: TRBJ1-2
abundance: NA
CDR3nt: TGTGCCAGCTCGGCGGGGAATGGAGCTAACTATGGCTACACCTTC
CDR3aa: CASSAGNGANYGYTF